The present TCR beta chain was sequenced within a study of graft-versus-host responses after intestinal transplantation. This clone was seen only a few times. The assay was immunoSEQ multiplex PCR, and TCRdb's table has in-frame clones only and misses some. In the table there are approximately 12,000 clones, 83% of which are singletons. With 5 bases clipped from V and 7 bases from J, the junction kept 2 bases outside the gene matches. The CDR3 runs 12 residues. The germline CDR1 and CDR2 sequences are SGHVS and FNYEAQ. Here the sequenced sample was PBMCs, taken approximately 120 days after transplant. The rearrangement uses TRBV7-6 and TRBJ1-2, with TRBD1 identical over 9 bases. This clonotype was sampled from a human patient who received an intestinal transplant, so some T cells may come from the graft donor. In DNA form, the CDR3 reads TGTGCCAGCAGCCCGGGACAGGGTGGCTACACCTTC. It is translated as CASSPGQGGYTF.